The 8 T cell receptor beta chains below come from one sample, sequenced in a study of blood T cell repertoires in COVID-19. Assay: immunoSEQ multiplex PCR; the TCRdb copy retains only in-frame clones and omits some. The sample yields 150,000 to 190,000 clones, 80% to 90% seen once. Sequencing was carried out using peripheral blood. The receptors were gathered from a woman aged 40-49 years with acute or convalescent COVID-19.

The chain employs TRBV10-3 and TRBJ2-3; the match to TRBD2 covers 7 bases. The CDR3 extends over 16 amino acids. The germline CDR1 and CDR2 sequences are ENHRY and SYGVKD. The junction had 14 bases not matched to a gene; V was cut back by 7 bases and J by 4 bases. Here the CDR3 reads CAITSRGREFSDTQYF. Here the CDR3 DNA reads TGTGCCATCACCTCCCGAGGGCGGGAGTTCTCAGATACGCAGTATTTT.

The rearrangement links TRBV5-4 to TRBJ2-4, with 12 bases lining up with TRBD2. Germline-derived CDR1 and CDR2 are SGHNT and YYREEE (reference sequence). This CDR3 has 18 amino acids. V gave up 4 bases and J gave up 6 bases; unmatched junction bases: 14. CDR3 coding DNA: TGTGCCAGCAGCACTGGGGGGACTAGCGGGTCGTCCCTAAACATTCAGTACTTC. Encoded protein: CASSTGGTSGSSLNIQYF.

The V and J genes are TRBV24-1 and TRBJ2-7; D not resolved. Trimming took 6 bases from V and 2 from J, leaving 16 bases between them. This CDR3 region has 15 residues. Germline V gives CDR1 KGHDR, CDR2 SFDVKD. CDR3 residues: CATSPLFILAYEQYF. CDR3 nucleotide sequence: TGTGCCACCAGTCCACTTTTTATACTTGCCTACGAGCAGTACTTC.

The chain carries TRBV9 and TRBJ1-6; 7 bases align to TRBD1. This CDR3 is built from 17 residues. Germline trimming cut 0 bases from V and 5 bases from J; bases unmatched to any gene: 8. Germline V gene data show CDR1 as SGDLS and CDR2 as YYNGEE. The CDR3 nucleotides read TGTGCCAGCAGCGTAGACCCAGGGGGTAGGAATAATTCACCCCTCCACTTT. It specifies CASSVDPGGRNNSPLHF.

This chain joins TRBV28 and TRBJ2-2; 12 nucleotides match TRBD2. Losses at the gene ends were 3 bases for V and 7 bases for J; bases not matched to a gene: 9. The CDR3 totals 17 residues. Per germline, CDR1 MDHEN and CDR2 SYDVKM. CDR3 loop: CASSFSLAGGPDGELFF. CDR3 bases: TGTGCCAGCAGTTTTTCCCTAGCGGGGGGGCCCGACGGGGAGCTGTTTTTT. Combining the CDR3 with reference TRBV28 and TRBJ2-2 gives the whole variable domain DVKVTQSSRYLVKRTGEKVFLECVQDMDHENMFWYRQDPGLGLRLIYFSYDVKMKEKGDIPEGYSVSREKKERFSLILESASTNQTSMYLCASSFSLAGGPDGELFFGEGSRLTVL.

The chain links TRBV19 to TRBJ1-1; TRBD1 aligns across 8 bases. CDR1 and CDR2 from the germline V gene are LNHDA and SQIVND (reference sequence). The CDR3 is 15 residues long. The trim removed 5 bases at V and 4 bases at J, leaving 9 bases unmatched. CDR3 DNA sequence: TGTGCCAGTAGTCCAAGGACAGGGTACATCACTGAAGCTTTCTTT. Amino acid sequence: CASSPRTGYITEAFF.

CDR3 residues: CASSLDRAGRGMNTEAFF. CDR3 nucleotide sequence: TGCGCCAGCAGCTTGGATAGGGCAGGGCGAGGAATGAACACTGAAGCTTTCTTT. This chain joins TRBV5-1 and TRBJ1-1, with a weak D call TRBD1 (5 bases). With 0 bases removed from V and 0 bases from J, the gap between germline ends came to 18 bases. Germline loops: CDR1 SGHRS, CDR2 YFSETQ. The CDR3 runs 18 residues.

This clone was found once. J is TRBJ2-1 and V is TRBV7-3; 14 bases align to TRBD2. Per the germline V gene, CDR1 is SGHTA and CDR2 is FQGTGA. The CDR3 is 15 amino acids. With 5 bases clipped from V and 10 bases from J, the junction kept 7 bases outside the gene matches. CDR3 protein: CASSPSGLAGGEQFF. CDR3 DNA sequence: TGTGCCAGCAGCCCCAGCGGACTAGCGGGAGGCGAGCAGTTCTTC.